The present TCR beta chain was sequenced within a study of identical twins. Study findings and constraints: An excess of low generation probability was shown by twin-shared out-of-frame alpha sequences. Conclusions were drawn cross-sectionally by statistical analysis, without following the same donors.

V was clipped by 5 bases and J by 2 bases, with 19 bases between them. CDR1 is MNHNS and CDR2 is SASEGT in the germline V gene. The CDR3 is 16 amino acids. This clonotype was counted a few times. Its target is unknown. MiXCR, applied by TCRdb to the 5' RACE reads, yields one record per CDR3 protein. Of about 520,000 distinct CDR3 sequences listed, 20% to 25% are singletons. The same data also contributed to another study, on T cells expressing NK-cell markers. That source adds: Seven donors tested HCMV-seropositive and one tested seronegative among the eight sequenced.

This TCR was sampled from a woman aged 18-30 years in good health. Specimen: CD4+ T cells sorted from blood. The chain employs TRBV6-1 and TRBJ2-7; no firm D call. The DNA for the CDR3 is TGTGCCAGCAGTCCCAATCACAGATTGAGGCCCTACGAGCAGTACTTC. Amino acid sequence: CASSPNHRLRPYEQYF.